Sequencing of this TCR beta chain was carried out in a study of blood T cell repertoires in COVID-19. Seattle patients were enrolled during active infection and followed longitudinally. The CDR3 covers 15 residues. Trimming removed 1 base from V and 1 base from J, with 10 bases in between. The germline CDR1 and CDR2 sequences are SEHNR and FQNEAQ (reference sequence). Sequencing was performed with immunoSEQ multiplex PCR; in TCRdb, only in-frame clones are kept and a portion is missing. The sample contains around 300,000 clones, less than 90% of which appear only once. Only a few counts were recorded for this clone.

The material sequenced was peripheral blood. The TCR sequence derives from a woman in her 70s with COVID-19, enrolled during active disease. The chain links TRBV7-9 to TRBJ1-1; D is perhaps TRBD1 (6 bases). The CDR3 nucleotides read TGTGCCAGCAGCTTAGACAGGGTTGAGAACACTGAAGCTTTCTTT. The encoded protein is CASSLDRVENTEAFF.